This TCR beta chain was found in a study of blood T cell repertoires in COVID-19 (dated by TCRdb to 2019 to 2021). For the study in its entirety: Samples from collaborators originated in the United States, Italy and Spain and spanned both the acute and convalescent phases of COVID-19. The material from the prospective study consisted of cDNA or gDNA derived from T cells, B-cell-depleted T cells, or PBMCs. Deeply sampled blood TCRbeta repertoires from subjects exposed to, actively infected with, or recovered from COVID-19 were included in the dataset. A freely available public database, intended as a resource for researchers studying the immune response to SARS-CoV-2, is where the repertoires were released. Samples came from the ongoing ImmuneRACE study (first 160 participants) plus 1,254 subjects from 6 global collaborators. Nearly every sample came with metadata listing a de-identified subject ID, COVID-19 status, age in years and sex. Where available, HLA class I and class II types were taken from metadata supplied by the sample provider and were not determined by assay-based typing.

TCRbeta CDR3 regions were amplified from genomic DNA using the immunoSEQ Assay, a bias-controlled multiplex PCR. Processing in the source paper ran as follows. The number of nucleated cells in each sample was estimated by amplification of reference gene primers within the assay. To quantify the absolute abundance of each unique TCRbeta CDR3 rearrangement, sequence reads were collapsed and filtered. For each sample, productive Simpson clonality was calculated by taking the square root of Simpson's diversity index across productive rearrangements. TCRdb limited this immuneACCESS table to in-frame rearrangements with V and J called. A share of clones is missing; checked studies link under half to unresolved V genes, and the rest is unexplained. The V and J calls and clone size come from that table; D and trimming were worked out from the DNA. The sample table records fewer than 450,000 clones; around 90% of these occur just once. Clones ranked in the top ten supply 2% to 2.5% of the sample.

Comment on this clone: What this receptor recognizes is not known. Base qualities are not recorded, but no much larger clone differs from it by a single base.

V is pared back by 4 bases and J by 10 bases, with 20 bases lying between the germline termini. The CDR3 numbers 15 residues from cysteine through phenylalanine. The CDR3 DNA has 45 bases and is translated from base 1. CDR1 and CDR2 were assigned from the germline V gene as KGHDR and SFDVKD. Participants in the prospective study were enrolled through a virtual design, were aged 18 to 89 years, and lived in approximately 25 United States geographic areas. Cohort assignment in the prospective study relied on participant-reported clinical history from a screening survey and a study questionnaire. Each participant in the prospective study had whole blood, serum and a nasopharyngeal or oropharyngeal swab collected by mobile phlebotomists. Participants in the prospective study had the option to provide additional blood draws and questionnaires over a roughly two-month period. Before DNA extraction, prospective study blood samples were shipped either frozen or at room temperature.

Study-wide conclusions, independent of this receptor: Clinical and demographic metadata were provided uncurated, with the amount varying by source and participant.

Source material: PBMCs or T cells enriched from blood (not recorded which). The TCR originated in a woman aged 40 to 50 with acute COVID-19. This chain joins TRBV24-1 to TRBJ2-3, with TRBD2 tentatively as D gene (7 bases match). The CDR3 is CATSDSRGAGWAQYF. The DNA sequence follows: TGTGCCACCAGTGACTCTCGGGGGGCAGGTTGGGCGCAGTATTTT.